The text below deals with one TCR beta chain. Trimming took 7 bases from V and 4 from J, leaving 14 bases between them. The germline CDR1 and CDR2 sequences are SEHNR and FQNEAQ (reference sequence). This CDR3 has 13 amino acids. The data were obtained in a study of cytomegalovirus exposure and HLA in healthy donors. In the PCR, 60 Vbeta and 13 Jbeta primers were used. Using immunoSEQ multiplex PCR, the repertoire was profiled, and TCRdb retains in-frame clones only, with some absent. The sample holds about 200,000 clones, 65% to 80% seen once. The sequence was obtained from a man aged 35 to 55 in good health and CMV-seronegative. The sample was PBMCs. The rearrangement joins TRBV7-9 to TRBJ2-7; D is unclear. The CDR3 loop is CASNLASVYEQYF. CDR3 in DNA: TGTGCCAGCAACTTGGCCAGCGTATACGAGCAGTACTTC.